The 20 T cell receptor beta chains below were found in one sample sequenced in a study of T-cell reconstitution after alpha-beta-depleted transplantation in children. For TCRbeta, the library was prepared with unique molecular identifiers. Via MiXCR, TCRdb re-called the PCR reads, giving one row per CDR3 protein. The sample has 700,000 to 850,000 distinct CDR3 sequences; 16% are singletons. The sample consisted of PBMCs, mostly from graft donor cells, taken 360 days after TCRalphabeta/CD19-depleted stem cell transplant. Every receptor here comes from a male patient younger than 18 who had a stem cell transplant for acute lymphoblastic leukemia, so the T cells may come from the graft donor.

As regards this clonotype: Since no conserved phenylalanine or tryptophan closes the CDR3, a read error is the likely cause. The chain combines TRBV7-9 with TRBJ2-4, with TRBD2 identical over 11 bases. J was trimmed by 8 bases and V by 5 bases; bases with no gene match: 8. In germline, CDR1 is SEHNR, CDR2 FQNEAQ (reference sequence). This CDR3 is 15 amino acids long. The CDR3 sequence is CASSPGGTSGYIQYL. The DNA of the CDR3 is TGTGCCAGCAGCCCCGGGGGGACTAGCGGATACATTCAGTACTTA.

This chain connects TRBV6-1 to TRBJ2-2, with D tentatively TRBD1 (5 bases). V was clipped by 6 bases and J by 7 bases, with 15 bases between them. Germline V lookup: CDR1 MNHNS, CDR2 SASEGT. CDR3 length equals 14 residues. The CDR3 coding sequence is TGTGCCAGCAGCTCCTGGTCAGGGAACGGGGAGCTGTTTTTT. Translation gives CASSSWSGNGELFF.

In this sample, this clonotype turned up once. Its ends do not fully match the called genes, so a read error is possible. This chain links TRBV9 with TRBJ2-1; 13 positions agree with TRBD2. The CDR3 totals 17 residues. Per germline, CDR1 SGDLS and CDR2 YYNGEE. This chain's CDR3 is CASSRGLAGVYYNERFF. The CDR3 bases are TGTGCCAGCAGCCGAGGACTAGCGGGAGTTTACTACAATGAGCGGTTCTTC.

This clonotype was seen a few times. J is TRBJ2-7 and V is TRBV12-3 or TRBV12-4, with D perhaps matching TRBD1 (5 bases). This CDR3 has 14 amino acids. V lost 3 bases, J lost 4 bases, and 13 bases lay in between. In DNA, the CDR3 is TGTGCCAGCAGTTTTGGGGCCTCGGTTTACGAGCAGTACTTC. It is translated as CASSFGASVYEQYF.

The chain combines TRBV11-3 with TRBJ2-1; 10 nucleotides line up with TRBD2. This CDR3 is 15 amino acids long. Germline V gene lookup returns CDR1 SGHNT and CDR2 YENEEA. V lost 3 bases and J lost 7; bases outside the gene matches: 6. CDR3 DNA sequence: TGTGCCAGCAGCTTCGCTAGCGGGAGTAAAAATGAGCAGTTCTTC. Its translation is CASSFASGSKNEQFF. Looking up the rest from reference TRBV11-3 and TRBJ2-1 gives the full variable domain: EAGVVQSPRYKIIEKKQPVAFWCNPISGHNTLYWYLQNLGQGPELLIRYENEEAVDDSQLPKDRFSAERLKGVDSTLKIQPAELGDSAVYLCASSFASGSKNEQFFGPGTRLTVL.

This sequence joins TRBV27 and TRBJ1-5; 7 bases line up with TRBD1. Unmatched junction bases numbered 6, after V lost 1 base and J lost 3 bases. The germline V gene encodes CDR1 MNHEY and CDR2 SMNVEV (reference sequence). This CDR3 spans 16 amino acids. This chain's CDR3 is CASSLYTTGVNQPQHF. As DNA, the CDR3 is TGTGCCAGCAGTTTATACACAACAGGGGTCAATCAGCCCCAGCATTTT.

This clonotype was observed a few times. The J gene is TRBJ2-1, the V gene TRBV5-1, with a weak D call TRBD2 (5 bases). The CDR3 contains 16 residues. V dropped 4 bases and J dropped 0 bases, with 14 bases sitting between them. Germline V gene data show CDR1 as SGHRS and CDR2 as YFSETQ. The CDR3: CASSLLVQSSYNEQFF. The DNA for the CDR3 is TGCGCCAGCAGCCTACTAGTCCAGAGCTCCTACAATGAGCAGTTCTTC.

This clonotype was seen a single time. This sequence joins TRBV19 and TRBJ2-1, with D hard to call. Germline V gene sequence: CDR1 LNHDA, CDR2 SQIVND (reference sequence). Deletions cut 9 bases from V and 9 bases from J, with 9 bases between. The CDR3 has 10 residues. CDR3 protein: CARWTIEQFF. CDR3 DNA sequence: TGTGCCAGGTGGACGATTGAGCAGTTCTTC.

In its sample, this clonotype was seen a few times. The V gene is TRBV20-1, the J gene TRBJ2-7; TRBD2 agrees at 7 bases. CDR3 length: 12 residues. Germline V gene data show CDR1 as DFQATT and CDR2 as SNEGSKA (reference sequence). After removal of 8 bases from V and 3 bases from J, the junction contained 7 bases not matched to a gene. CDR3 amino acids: CSLRTSFYEQYF. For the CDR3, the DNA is TGCAGTTTGCGGACTAGTTTCTACGAGCAGTACTTC.

CDR3 amino acids: CASSSKLHRGTRFLNEQFF. CDR3 nucleotides: TGTGCCAGCAGCTCCAAGCTTCATAGAGGGACTAGATTTCTGAATGAGCAGTTCTTC. The rearrangement joins TRBV7-9 to TRBJ2-1; 8 bases are a match to TRBD2. V lost 4 bases and J lost 7; bases outside the gene matches: 21. The CDR3 consists of 19 residues. Germline V gene data show CDR1 as SEHNR and CDR2 as FQNEAQ (reference sequence). The complete variable domain, with remaining parts taken from reference TRBV7-9 and TRBJ2-1, reads DTGVSQNPRHKITKRGQNVTFRCDPISEHNRLYWYRQTLGQGPEFLTYFQNEAQLEKSRLLSDRFSAERPKGSFSTLEIQRTEQGDSAMYLCASSSKLHRGTRFLNEQFFGPGTRLTVL.

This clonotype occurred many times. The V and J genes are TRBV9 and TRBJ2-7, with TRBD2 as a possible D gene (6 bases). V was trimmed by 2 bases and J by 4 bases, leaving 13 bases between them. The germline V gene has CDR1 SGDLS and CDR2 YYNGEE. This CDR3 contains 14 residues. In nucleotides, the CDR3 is TGTGCCAGCAGCGTGGGTAGCGGCCTATACGAGCAGTACTTC. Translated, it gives CASSVGSGLYEQYF.

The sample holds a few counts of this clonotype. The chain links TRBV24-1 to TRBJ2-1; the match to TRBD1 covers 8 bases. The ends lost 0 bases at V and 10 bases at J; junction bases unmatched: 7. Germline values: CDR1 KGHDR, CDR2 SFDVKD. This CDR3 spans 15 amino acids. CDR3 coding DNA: TGTGCCACCAGTGATTTGGGCCAGGGGGCGAGGGAGCAGTTCTTC. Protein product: CATSDLGQGAREQFF.

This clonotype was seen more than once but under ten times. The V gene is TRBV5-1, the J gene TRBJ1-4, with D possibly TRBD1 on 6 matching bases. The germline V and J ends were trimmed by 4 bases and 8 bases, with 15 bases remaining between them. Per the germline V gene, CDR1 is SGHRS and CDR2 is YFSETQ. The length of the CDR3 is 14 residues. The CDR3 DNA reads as TGCGCCAGCAGCCAGATCGGGGGGCAAGAAAAACTGTTTTTT. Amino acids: CASSQIGGQEKLFF.

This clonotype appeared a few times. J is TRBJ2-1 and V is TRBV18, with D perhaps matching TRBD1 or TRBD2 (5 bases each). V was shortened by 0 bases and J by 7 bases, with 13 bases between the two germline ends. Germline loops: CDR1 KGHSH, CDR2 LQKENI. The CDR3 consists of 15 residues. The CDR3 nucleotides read TGTGCCAGCTCACCACCGGGGCTAGCTAGGAATGAGCAGTTCTTC. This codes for CASSPPGLARNEQFF.

Here the CDR3 reads CASSFPVTGLPYEQYF. The DNA of the CDR3 is TGCGCCAGCAGCTTTCCCGTGACAGGTTTACCCTACGAGCAGTACTTC. This sequence joins TRBV5-1 and TRBJ2-7; a weak D match, TRBD1 (6 bases). Trimming cost V 2 bases and J 2 bases, with 17 bases left between them. Germline V gene sequence: CDR1 SGHRS, CDR2 YFSETQ. This CDR3 is 16 amino acids long.

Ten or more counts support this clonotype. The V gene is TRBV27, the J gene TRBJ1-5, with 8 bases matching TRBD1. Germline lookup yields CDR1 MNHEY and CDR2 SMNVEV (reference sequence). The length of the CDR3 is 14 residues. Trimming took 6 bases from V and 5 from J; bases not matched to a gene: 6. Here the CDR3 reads CASRLTGEDQPQHF. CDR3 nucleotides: TGTGCCAGCAGGCTGACAGGGGAGGATCAGCCCCAGCATTTT.

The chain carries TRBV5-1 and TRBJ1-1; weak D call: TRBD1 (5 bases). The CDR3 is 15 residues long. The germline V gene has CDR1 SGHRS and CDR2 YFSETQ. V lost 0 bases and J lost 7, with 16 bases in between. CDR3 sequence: CASSLVAGPWSEAFF. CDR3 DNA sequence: TGCGCCAGCAGCTTGGTGGCGGGGCCTTGGAGTGAAGCTTTCTTT.

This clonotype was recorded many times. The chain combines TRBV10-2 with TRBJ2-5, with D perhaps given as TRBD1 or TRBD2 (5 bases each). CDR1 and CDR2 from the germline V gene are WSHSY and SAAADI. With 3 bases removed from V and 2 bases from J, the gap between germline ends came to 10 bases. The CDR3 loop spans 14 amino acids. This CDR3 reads CASSDWDPQETQYF. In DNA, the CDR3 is TGCGCCAGCAGTGACTGGGACCCTCAAGAGACCCAGTACTTC.

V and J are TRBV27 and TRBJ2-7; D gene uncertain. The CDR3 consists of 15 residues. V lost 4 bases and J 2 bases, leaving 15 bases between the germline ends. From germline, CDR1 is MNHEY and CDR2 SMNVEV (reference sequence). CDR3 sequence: CASSSHGPGTYEQYF. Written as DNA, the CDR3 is TGTGCCAGCAGTTCTCACGGACCGGGCACCTACGAGCAGTACTTC.

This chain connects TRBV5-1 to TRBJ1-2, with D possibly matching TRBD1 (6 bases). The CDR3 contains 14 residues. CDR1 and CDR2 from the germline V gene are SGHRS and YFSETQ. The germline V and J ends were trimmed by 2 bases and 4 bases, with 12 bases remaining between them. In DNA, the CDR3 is TGCGCCAGCAGCTTTTCAGGGGAGAGCTATGGCTACACCTTC. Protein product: CASSFSGESYGYTF.